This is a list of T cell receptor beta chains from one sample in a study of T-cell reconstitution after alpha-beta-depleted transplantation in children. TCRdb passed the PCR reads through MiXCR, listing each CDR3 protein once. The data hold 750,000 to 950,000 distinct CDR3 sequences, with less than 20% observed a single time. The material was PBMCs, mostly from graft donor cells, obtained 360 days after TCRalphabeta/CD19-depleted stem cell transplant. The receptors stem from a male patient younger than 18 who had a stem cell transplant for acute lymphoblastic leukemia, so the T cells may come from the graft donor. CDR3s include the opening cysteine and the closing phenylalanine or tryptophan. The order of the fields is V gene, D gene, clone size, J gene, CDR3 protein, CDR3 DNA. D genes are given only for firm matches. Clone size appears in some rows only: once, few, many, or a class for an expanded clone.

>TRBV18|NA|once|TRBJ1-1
CASSPDKRMNTEAFF
TGTGCCAGCTCACCTGACAAACGGATGAACACTGAAGCTTTCTTT
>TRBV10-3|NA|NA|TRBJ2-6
CAISELGRVGSGANVLTF
TGTGCCATCAGTGAGTTAGGCAGGGTGGGATCTGGGGCCAACGTCCTGACTTTC
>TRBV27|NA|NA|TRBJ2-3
CASSPRGTYTDTQYF
TGTGCCAGCAGTCCTCGGGGGACGTACACAGATACGCAGTATTTT
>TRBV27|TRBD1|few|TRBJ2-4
CASMRTGAGDIQYF
TGTGCCAGCATGCGGACAGGGGCGGGGGACATTCAGTACTTC
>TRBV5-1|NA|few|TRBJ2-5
CASSSEGATETQYF
TGCGCCAGCAGCTCGGAGGGGGCAACAGAGACCCAGTACTTC
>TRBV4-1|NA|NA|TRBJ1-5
CASSQGPVEPQHF
TGCGCCAGCAGCCAGGGGCCAGTCGAGCCCCAGCATTTT
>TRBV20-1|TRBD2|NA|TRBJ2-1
CSAYAPRTSGRGSSYNEQFF
TGCAGTGCTTACGCCCCCCGGACTAGCGGGAGGGGAAGCTCCTACAATGAGCAGTTCTTC
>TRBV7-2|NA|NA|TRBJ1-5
CASSRRRLYSNQPQHF
TGTGCCAGCAGTCGCAGACGGCTATATAGCAATCAGCCCCAGCATTTT
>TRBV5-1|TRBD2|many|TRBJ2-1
CASSLVSGTGYNEQFF
TGCGCCAGCAGCCTTGTCAGCGGGACTGGGTACAATGAGCAGTTCTTC
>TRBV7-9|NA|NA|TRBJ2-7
CASSTLYLREQYF
TGTGCCAGCAGCACCCTATATCTACGCGAGCAGTACTTC
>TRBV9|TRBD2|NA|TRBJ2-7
CASSVASGMFHEQYF
TGTGCCAGCAGCGTGGCTAGCGGGATGTTCCACGAGCAGTACTTC
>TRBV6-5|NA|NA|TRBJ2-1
CASSSLSEEQFF
TGTGCCAGCAGTTCCCTCTCCGAAGAGCAGTTCTTC